The entry below gives a single TCR beta chain sequence along with its context. Its specificity is not known. These data belong to a study of cytomegalovirus exposure and HLA in healthy donors. Findings of the study overall: The CMV antigen specificity of a few CMV-associated chains was confirmed through in vitro analysis. Cytomegalovirus status was reportedly diagnosed by the classifier with high specificity and sensitivity. Reportedly, fewer N-insertions than the approximately 690-donor mean appeared in an Asian-associated ancestry cluster in a later analysis. Reported findings show TCR beta sequences accurately forecast HLA-A and HLA-B alleles in most subjects.

From germline, CDR1 is SGHRS and CDR2 YFSETQ. V trimming: 6 bases; J trimming: 6 bases; junction bases outside the gene matches: 19. This CDR3 spans 17 amino acids. 60 Vbeta and 13 Jbeta primers were used in PCR. This table comes from immunoSEQ multiplex PCR, and its TCRdb copy is limited to in-frame clones, with some not included. The table has under 200,000 clones, about 82% seen once. This clonotype was sampled from a female donor in good health and CMV-seronegative. The sample comprised PBMCs. J is TRBJ2-3 and V is TRBV5-1; 7 bases agree with TRBD2. CDR3 sequence: CASTLNLLASAADTQYF. CDR3 nucleotide sequence: TGCGCCAGCACTCTGAACCTACTAGCGTCCGCCGCCGATACGCAGTATTTT.